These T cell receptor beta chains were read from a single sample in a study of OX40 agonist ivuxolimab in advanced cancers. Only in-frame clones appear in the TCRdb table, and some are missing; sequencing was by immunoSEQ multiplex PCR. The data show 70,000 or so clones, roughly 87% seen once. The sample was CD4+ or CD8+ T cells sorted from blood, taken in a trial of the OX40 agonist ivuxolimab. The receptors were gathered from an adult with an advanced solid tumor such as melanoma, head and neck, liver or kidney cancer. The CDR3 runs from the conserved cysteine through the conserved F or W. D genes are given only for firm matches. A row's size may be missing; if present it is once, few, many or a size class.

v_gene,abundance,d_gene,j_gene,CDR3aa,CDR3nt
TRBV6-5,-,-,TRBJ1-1,CASSYAVANTEAFF,TGTGCCAGCAGTTATGCTGTGGCGAACACTGAAGCTTTCTTT
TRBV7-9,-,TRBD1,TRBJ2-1,CASSLVPSGTGWDSEQFF,TGTGCCAGCAGCTTAGTACCCTCCGGGACAGGGTGGGATTCGGAGCAGTTCTTC
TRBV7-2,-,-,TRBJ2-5,CASSQSGVGETQYF,TGTGCCAGCAGCCAATCAGGGGTCGGTGAGACCCAGTACTTC
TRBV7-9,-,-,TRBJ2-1,CASSLAVGVGNEQFF,TGTGCCAGCAGCTTAGCGGTGGGAGTTGGGAATGAGCAGTTCTTC
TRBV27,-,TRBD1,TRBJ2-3,CASSFRDRGFTDTQYF,TGTGCCAGCAGTTTTCGGGACAGGGGATTCACAGATACGCAGTATTTT
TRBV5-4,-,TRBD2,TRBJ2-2,CASSWGGRGRGELFF,TGTGCCAGCAGCTGGGGCGGGAGGGGCCGCGGGGAGCTGTTTTTT
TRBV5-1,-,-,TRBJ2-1,CASSLDGFRANEQFF,TGCGCCAGCAGCTTGGATGGATTCCGCGCAAATGAGCAGTTCTTC
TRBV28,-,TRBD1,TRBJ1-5,CASSLWGQGIQPQHF,TGTGCCAGCAGTTTATGGGGACAGGGGATTCAGCCCCAGCATTTT
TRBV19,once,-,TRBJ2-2,CATLGTANTGELFF,TGTGCCACCCTGGGGACGGCGAACACCGGGGAGCTGTTTTTT
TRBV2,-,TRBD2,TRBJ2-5,CASSPSGGAEETQYF,TGTGCCAGCAGCCCTAGCGGGGGGGCCGAGGAGACCCAGTACTTC
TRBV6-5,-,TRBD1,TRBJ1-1,CASSSGTGRTEAFF,TGTGCCAGCAGCTCCGGGACAGGGAGGACTGAAGCTTTCTTT
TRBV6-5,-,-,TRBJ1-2,CASSPDTYGYTF,TGTGCCAGCAGTCCGGACACCTATGGCTACACCTTC
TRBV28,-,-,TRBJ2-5,CASSFAAEINEQYF,TGTGCCAGCAGTTTTGCAGCGGAGATTAATGAGCAGTACTTC
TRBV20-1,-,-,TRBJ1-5,CSDVSNQPQHF,TGCAGTGATGTTAGCAATCAGCCCCAGCATTTT
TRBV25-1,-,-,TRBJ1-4,CASSESGGRTNEKLFF,TGTGCCAGCAGTGAAAGCGGGGGTCGCACTAATGAAAAACTGTTTTTT
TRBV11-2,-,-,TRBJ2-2,CASSSFSGSTGELFF,TGTGCCAGCAGCTCCTTCTCAGGGTCCACCGGGGAGCTGTTTTTT
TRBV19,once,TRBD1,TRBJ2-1,CASSIGTGDEQFF,TGTGCCAGTAGTATTGGGACAGGCGATGAGCAGTTCTTC
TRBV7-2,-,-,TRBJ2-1,CASSLRGRSYNEQFF,TGTGCCAGCAGCTTAAGGGGCCGCTCCTACAATGAGCAGTTCTTC
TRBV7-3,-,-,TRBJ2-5,CASSLGTYQETQYF,TGTGCCAGCAGCCTGGGGACATATCAAGAGACCCAGTACTTC
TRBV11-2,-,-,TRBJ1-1,CASSSTLNTEAFF,TGTGCCAGCAGCTCGACACTGAACACTGAAGCTTTCTTT
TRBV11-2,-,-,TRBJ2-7,CASSLRLSNGEQYF,TGTGCCAGCAGCTTACGCCTCAGCAACGGCGAGCAGTACTTC
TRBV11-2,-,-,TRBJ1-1,CASSLGGANTPSFTEAFF,TGTGCCAGCAGCTTAGGAGGGGCCAACACCCCCTCCTTCACTGAAGCTTTCTTT
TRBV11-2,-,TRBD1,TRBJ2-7,CASSPSGQGMYEQYF,TGTGCCAGCAGCCCAAGCGGACAGGGGATGTACGAGCAGTACTTC
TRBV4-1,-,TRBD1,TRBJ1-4,CASSQNPTGLNEKLFF,TGCGCCAGCAGCCAAAATCCGACAGGGCTTAATGAAAAACTGTTTTTT
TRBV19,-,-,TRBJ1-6,CASTSSGNRRNSPLHF,TGTGCCAGTACCTCCTCCGGGAACAGGAGGAATTCACCCCTCCACTTT
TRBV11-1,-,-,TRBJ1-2,CASSLDYGYTF,TGTGCCAGCAGCTTGGACTATGGCTACACCTTC